The sequence of this T cell receptor beta chain was determined in a study of CXCR3-negative and CXCR3-positive naive CD8 T cells. Study-wide findings and caveats: Naive subsets did not differ in surface CD5, and TRB CDR3 properties served to infer TCR strength.

cDNA libraries for TRB were generated by 5' RACE incorporating UMI labels. Following a re-call of the 5' RACE reads, TCRdb has one entry per CDR3 protein and lacks DNA. The table lists about 43,000 distinct CDR3 sequences. This CDR3 spans 13 amino acids. Per germline, CDR1 SGHVS and CDR2 FNYEAQ. As concerns this clonotype: Its target is not known.

Sequencing was performed on memory CD8+ T cells from blood. The V and J genes are TRBV7-6 and TRBJ2-1; lacking DNA, the TRBD2 call made by TCRdb goes unchecked. The origin of this receptor is a human donor in good health. Some clones in this sample may be carry-over from other donors' samples. CDR3 amino acids: CASSPRVGGEQFF.